This T cell receptor beta chain was retrieved from a study of blood T cell repertoires in COVID-19. Study in general: Acute and convalescent COVID-19 specimens originated in the United States, Italy and Spain. Sources were T cells, B-cell-depleted T cells, or PBMCs; the material itself was cDNA or gDNA.

In the original processing: Reference gene primer amplification yielded estimated nucleated cell counts. Sequencing used immunoSEQ multiplex PCR; TCRdb keeps in-frame clones, though not all of them. That table supplies the V and J calls and clone size; D and trimming were determined from the DNA. The sample contains about 300,000 clones, 89% of which appear only once. The V gene's germline CDR1 is SGHTA and CDR2 FQGNSA. V was pared by 3 bases and J by 1 base, with 3 bases of the junction left unmatched. This CDR3 has 15 amino acids. The sample comprised peripheral blood. The chain couples TRBV7-2 to TRBJ2-7, with 10 bases matching TRBD2. The receptor was derived from a man aged 18 to 30 who had recovered from COVID-19. The CDR3 here is CASSLWTSGSYEQYF. In DNA form, the CDR3 reads TGTGCCAGCAGCTTGTGGACTAGCGGTTCCTACGAGCAGTACTTC.